This T cell receptor beta chain was captured by sequencing in a study of T cell responses to AZD1222 COVID-19 vaccine. The protocol was immunoSEQ multiplex PCR, while the TCRdb copy is restricted to in-frame clones and leaves out a portion. The sample records roughly 150,000 clones, approximately 92% being singletons. V was pared by 4 bases and J by 2 bases, with 18 bases between. Germline V lookup: CDR1 MNHEY, CDR2 SVGAGI. This CDR3 has 16 amino acids. The clonotype was recovered from an adult in good health. The chain uses TRBV6-5 and TRBJ2-7, with D unclear. The material sequenced was peripheral blood, taken on day 0 of AZD1222 vaccination. The CDR3 DNA is TGTGCCAGCAGTTCGTACGACACGACAAGACCCTACGAGCAGTACTTC. This gives the protein CASSSYDTTRPYEQYF.